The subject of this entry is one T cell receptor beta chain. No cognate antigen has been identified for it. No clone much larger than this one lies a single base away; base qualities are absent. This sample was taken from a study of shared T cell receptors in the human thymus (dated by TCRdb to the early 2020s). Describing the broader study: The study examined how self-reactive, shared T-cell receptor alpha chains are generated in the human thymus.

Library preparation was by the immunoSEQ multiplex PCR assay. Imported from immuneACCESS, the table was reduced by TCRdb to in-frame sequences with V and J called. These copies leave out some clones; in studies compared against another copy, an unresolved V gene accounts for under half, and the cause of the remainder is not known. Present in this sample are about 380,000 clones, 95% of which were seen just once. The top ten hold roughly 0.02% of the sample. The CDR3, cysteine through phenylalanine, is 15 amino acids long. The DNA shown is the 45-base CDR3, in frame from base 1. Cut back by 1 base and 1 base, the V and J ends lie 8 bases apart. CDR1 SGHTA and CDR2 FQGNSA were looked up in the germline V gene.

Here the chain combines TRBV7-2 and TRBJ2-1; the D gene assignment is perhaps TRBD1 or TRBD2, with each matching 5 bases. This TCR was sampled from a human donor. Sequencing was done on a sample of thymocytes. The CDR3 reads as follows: CASSLGGRSYNEQFF. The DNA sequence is TGTGCCAGCAGCTTAGGGGGGAGATCCTACAATGAGCAGTTCTTC.